This TCR beta chain was captured by sequencing in a study of patients and donors after allogeneic stem cell transplantation. TCRdb analysed the RT-PCR reads with MiXCR anew, one entry per CDR3 protein. The table shows almost 90,000 distinct CDR3 sequences, with approximately 5.2% occurring only once. The sample holds many counts of this clonotype. This sequence was found in a human donor who was either an allogeneic HSCT recipient or a stem cell or donor lymphocyte infusion donor (not recorded which). It is not recorded whose cells these are; they may come from a transplant donor. The specimen sequenced was blood, either unsorted or a sorted T cell fraction (not recorded which).

CDR3 nucleotides: TGCAGTGCCCCCCCCGGGGCGCGGGGAGATACGCAGTATTTT. This gives the protein CSAPPGARGDTQYF. The V call is TRBV20-1, the J call TRBJ2-3, with D maybe TRBD2 (6 bases). Germline values: CDR1 DFQATT, CDR2 SNEGSKA (reference sequence). The CDR3 is made up of 14 amino acids. The V end was cut by 6 bases, the J end by 5 bases, with 18 bases between.